The 5 T cell receptor beta chains reported below all come from one sample, sequenced in a study of T-cell memory formation after mild COVID-19. TCRdb reanalysed the 5' RACE reads using MiXCR and keeps one entry per CDR3 protein. Found here are around 400,000 distinct CDR3 sequences, roughly 24% of them singletons; the top ten hold around 8.8%. Sequencing input: PBMCs or a T cell subset sorted from them (not recorded which). The receptors shown here come from an adult woman who had mild COVID-19 (a few samples of this study predate the infection). Cell type and time point are not known.

This clonotype was observed many times. The chain employs TRBV29-1 and TRBJ2-2, with 7 bases matching TRBD1. CDR1 and CDR2 (germline): SQVTM, ANQGSEA. Unmatched junction bases numbered 6, after V lost 6 bases and J lost 5 bases. CDR3 length: 13 residues. CDR3 DNA: TGCAGCGTGCTTAACAGGGGAACCGGGGAGCTGTTTTTT. This translates into CSVLNRGTGELFF.

The chain recombines TRBV12-3 or TRBV12-4 with TRBJ2-1; 12 bases line up with TRBD2. CDR3 length equals 14 residues. Trimming took 8 bases from V and 5 from J; bases not matched to a gene: 4. The CDR3 loop reads CASQTSGGHNEQFF. In DNA form, the CDR3 reads TGTGCCAGCCAAACTAGCGGGGGGCACAATGAGCAGTTCTTC.

The table lists this clonotype with many counts. The rearrangement uses TRBV11-2 and TRBJ2-1; 14 bases match TRBD2. The CDR3 runs to 14 residues. From germline, CDR1 is SGHAT and CDR2 FQNNGV. Germline trimming cut 5 bases from V and 10 bases from J; bases unmatched to any gene: 4. The CDR3 region is CASSLRLAGGEQFF. CDR3 bases: TGTGCCAGCAGCCTAAGACTAGCGGGAGGGGAGCAGTTCTTC.

V usage is TRBV7-9 and J usage is TRBJ1-1; possible D gene TRBD1, 6 bases. CDR1 and CDR2 from the germline V gene are SEHNR and FQNEAQ (reference sequence). The CDR3 totals 17 residues. Trimming removed 5 bases from V and 1 base from J, with 20 bases in between. The CDR3, as DNA: TGTGCCAGCAGCCGAAGCTTACCTCTGACAGGGAACACTGAAGCTTTCTTT. This codes for CASSRSLPLTGNTEAFF.

This clonotype turned up a few times. The chain couples TRBV19 to TRBJ1-4; TRBD1 matches at 7 bases. The CDR3 totals 13 residues. CDR1 LNHDA and CDR2 SQIVND come from the germline V gene (reference sequence). V lost 7 bases and J lost 5; bases outside the gene matches: 4. The CDR3 region has the DNA TGTGCCAGTATGGGACAGCCGAATGAAAAACTGTTTTTT. It codes for CASMGQPNEKLFF.